The 17 T cell receptor beta chains given below trace back to one sample, sequenced in a study of OX40 agonist ivuxolimab in advanced cancers. Produced via immunoSEQ multiplex PCR; TCRdb's table is partial and in-frame only. The sample shows fewer than 95,000 clones, over 80% of them seen only once. Sequencing was performed on CD4+ or CD8+ T cells sorted from blood, taken in a trial of the OX40 agonist ivuxolimab. The receptors come from an adult with an advanced solid tumor such as melanoma, head and neck, liver or kidney cancer.

The V and J genes are TRBV7-3 and TRBJ2-1, with 13 bases identical to TRBD2. Germline values: CDR1 SGHTA, CDR2 FQGTGA. The CDR3 extends over 16 amino acids. Trimming at V came to 3 bases and at J to 4 bases, leaving 3 bases not matched to a gene. The CDR3 coding sequence is TGTGCCAGCAGCTTGGGACTAGCGGGATGGTACAATGAGCAGTTCTTC. Encoded protein: CASSLGLAGWYNEQFF. Supplemented by reference TRBV7-3 and TRBJ2-1, the full variable domain reads GAGVSQTPSNKVTEKGKYVELRCDPISGHTALYWYRQSLGQGPEFLIYFQGTGAADDSGLPNDRFFAVRPEGSVSTLKIQRTERGDSAVYLCASSLGLAGWYNEQFFGPGTRLTVL.

The chain combines TRBV11-2 with TRBJ1-2, with TRBD1 matching 12 bases. The ends lost 6 bases at V and 4 bases at J; junction bases unmatched: 12. CDR1 and CDR2 (germline): SGHAT, FQNNGV. The CDR3 runs 17 residues. In DNA, the CDR3 is TGTGCCAGCAGTCCACCGGGACAGGGGGCTTATGGCTATGGCTACACCTTC. Amino acids: CASSPPGQGAYGYGYTF.

The rearrangement links TRBV6-5 to TRBJ1-1; 9 bases map to TRBD1. Germline assignment: CDR1 MNHEY and CDR2 SVGAGI. The CDR3 is 14 residues long. Trimming took 7 bases from V and 5 from J; bases not matched to a gene: 8. The CDR3 loop is CASTKGTGNTEAFF. The CDR3 DNA sequence: TGTGCCAGCACCAAAGGGACAGGGAATACTGAAGCTTTCTTT.

The chain recombines TRBV6-6 with TRBJ1-4; tentative D call: TRBD1 (6 bases). This CDR3 has 16 residues. CDR1 MNHNY and CDR2 SVGAGI come from the germline V gene (reference sequence). The V and J ends lost 6 bases and 8 bases respectively, with 22 bases between them. CDR3 in amino acids: CASSRNQGPKGEKLFF. The CDR3 nucleotides read TGTGCCAGCAGCCGTAACCAGGGGCCGAAGGGGGAAAAACTGTTTTTT.

The chain uses TRBV6-5 and TRBJ2-7, with D possibly matching TRBD1 (6 bases). In germline, CDR1 is MNHEY, CDR2 SVGAGI. V was pared by 6 bases and J by 2 bases, with 8 bases between. CDR3 length equals 12 residues. The CDR3 protein is CASRQGAYEQYF. The CDR3 DNA is TGTGCCAGCAGACAGGGTGCCTACGAGCAGTACTTC.

This sequence joins TRBV9 and TRBJ1-5; a weak D match, TRBD1 (5 bases). Germline CDR1 is SGDLS and CDR2 is YYNGEE. CDR3 size: 14 residues. V dropped 3 bases and J dropped 6 bases, with 13 bases sitting between them. The CDR3 here is CASSEDSSPQPQHF. The CDR3 coding sequence is TGTGCCAGCAGCGAAGACAGTTCTCCTCAGCCCCAGCATTTT.

This rearrangement joins TRBV6-5 to TRBJ2-2; no reliable D call. The CDR3 spans 14 residues. Between the trimmed V and J ends, which lost 2 bases and 3 bases, there was a span of 7 bases. The V gene's germline CDR1 is MNHEY and CDR2 SVGAGI. CDR3 bases: TGTGCCAGCAGTTACGGGTTAGACACCGGGGAGCTGTTTTTT. Its protein is CASSYGLDTGELFF.

The chain links TRBV7-6 to TRBJ2-2; TRBD2 agrees at 12 bases. Germline lookup yields CDR1 SGHVS and CDR2 FNYEAQ. The CDR3 is made up of 16 amino acids. Losses at the gene ends were 5 bases for V and 6 bases for J; bases not matched to a gene: 7. The DNA of the CDR3 is TGTGCCAGCAGCCCAATACTAGCGGGAGGAGCCGGGGAGCTGTTTTTT. Its protein is CASSPILAGGAGELFF.

This chain uses TRBV6-1 with TRBJ2-1; weak D call: TRBD1 (6 bases). Germline V CDR1 and CDR2: MNHNS, SASEGT. This CDR3 region has 14 residues. V lost 7 bases and J lost 2, with 12 bases in between. The CDR3 DNA is TGTGCCAGCACCGTCACAGGGACCTACAATGAGCAGTTCTTC. This translates into CASTVTGTYNEQFF.

The chain couples TRBV29-1 to TRBJ1-2; D not certain. The CDR3 runs 10 residues. The germline gives CDR1 SQVTM, CDR2 ANQGSEA. V lost 6 bases to trimming and J lost 7 bases, with 9 bases between them. The CDR3 loop reads CSVRVVGYTF. The CDR3 DNA follows: TGCAGCGTCCGCGTGGTTGGCTACACCTTC. The full variable domain, its missing parts supplied by reference TRBV29-1 and TRBJ1-2, is SAVISQKPSRDICQRGTSLTIQCQVDSQVTMMFWYRQQPGQSLTLIATANQGSEATYESGFVIDKFPISRPNLTFSTLTVSNMSPEDSSIYLCSVRVVGYTFGSGTRLTVV.

This chain joins TRBV5-1 and TRBJ2-5, with 8 positions matching TRBD1. The CDR3 covers 14 residues. The V gene's germline CDR1 is SGHRS and CDR2 YFSETQ. The J segment lost 3 bases and the V segment lost 4 bases, leaving 5 bases of the junction unmatched. The CDR3 loop is CASSTWDRKETQYF. CDR3 DNA sequence: TGCGCCAGCAGCACCTGGGACAGGAAAGAGACCCAGTACTTC.

This chain links TRBV12-5 with TRBJ2-5; D is uncertain. Germline V gene sequence: CDR1 LGHNT, CDR2 FRNRAP. V lost 4 bases, J lost 3 bases, and 12 bases lay in between. There are 14 residues in the CDR3. The CDR3 reads CASGSNTDEETQYF. DNA for the CDR3: TGTGCTAGTGGTTCGAATACTGACGAAGAGACCCAGTACTTC.

The V and J genes are TRBV6-1 and TRBJ2-2; D not certain. V was shortened by 3 bases and J by 5 bases, with 10 bases between the two germline ends. There are 14 residues in the CDR3. Germline assignment: CDR1 MNHNS and CDR2 SASEGT. The CDR3 here is CASSDTGRTGELFF. The CDR3 DNA is TGTGCCAGCAGTGACACCGGGCGAACCGGGGAGCTGTTTTTT.

This chain connects TRBV15 to TRBJ2-7; D assignment may be TRBD1 or TRBD2 (5 bases each). This CDR3 contains 14 residues. V lost 1 base and J 6 bases, leaving 13 bases between the germline ends. Germline V gene lookup returns CDR1 LNHNV and CDR2 YYDKDF (reference sequence). CDR3 region: CATSRAGTLTEQYF. CDR3 nucleotide sequence: TGTGCCACCAGCAGAGCCGGGACCCTGACCGAGCAGTACTTC.

The chain uses TRBV25-1 and TRBJ2-1; TRBD2 matches 7 bases. The trim removed 3 bases at V and 10 bases at J, leaving 9 bases unmatched. This CDR3 spans 14 amino acids. CDR1 is MGHDK and CDR2 is SYGVNS in the germline V gene. CDR3 residues: CASSDPLAGVEQFF. CDR3 bases: TGTGCCAGCAGTGATCCCCTCGCGGGAGTCGAGCAGTTCTTC.

The chain employs TRBV30 and TRBJ1-4, with D maybe TRBD1 (5 bases). Deletions cut 2 bases from V and 6 bases from J, with 13 bases between. The germline V gene has CDR1 GTSNPN and CDR2 SVGIG (reference sequence). This CDR3 has 14 residues. The CDR3 sequence: CAWSRQRLDEKLFF. DNA for the CDR3: TGTGCCTGGAGTAGACAGAGGTTGGATGAAAAACTGTTTTTT.

The J gene is TRBJ2-5, the V gene TRBV5-5, with 10 bases matching TRBD2. Germline CDR1 reads SGHKS; CDR2 reads YYEKEE (reference sequence). There are 14 residues in the CDR3. V lost 5 bases and J lost 4; bases outside the gene matches: 5. The DNA for the CDR3 is TGTGCCAGCAGTTCTAGCGGGAGAAGAGAGACCCAGTACTTC. Translated: CASSSSGRRETQYF.